This TCR beta chain was obtained from a study of metastatic and nonmetastatic thyroid tumors. As for the study in general: It was across blood and tumor or nodule tissue from malignant and benign thyroid patients that repertoires were compared.

Germline assignment: CDR1 SGHNT and CDR2 YYREEE (reference sequence). The CDR3 runs to 14 residues. Authors' data handling: Clinicopathological groups differed in CDR3, with these differences serving to build a distant-metastasis classifier for papillary thyroid cancer. Through MiXCR, TCRdb re-clonotyped the PCR reads. TCRdb's processing, not the authors', yielded these V and J calls. The table shows tens of thousands of clones, with under 20% occurring only once. General study points: When malignant thyroid tumors were compared with benign nodules, TCR beta diversity was reportedly significantly higher in the malignant tumors. This held in both blood and tumor samples.

Prior to thyroid surgery, none of the patients had received any treatment. For this clone: Antigen specificity is unknown. A clone one base away is much larger, so this may be a read error.

The chain uses TRBV5-4 and TRBJ1-2; TRBD1 aligns across 9 bases. The sample comprised blood. The receptor's source is a female donor with papillary thyroid cancer or a benign thyroid nodule (not recorded which). Some clones in this sample may be carry-over from other donors' samples. The CDR3 coding sequence is TGTGCCAGCAGCAAGGACAGGGGTTTCTATGGCTACAACTTC. This gives the protein CASSKDRGFYGYNF.